What follows are 7 T cell receptor beta chains derived from one specimen sequenced in a study of post-analysis software for immune sequencing data. Study findings and constraints: Five or six TRBV segments were more frequent in patients than controls; TRBV5-6, TRBV5-1 and TRBV20-1 belonged to this group.

TCR beta cDNA libraries had unique molecular identifiers. TCRdb reanalysed the PCR reads using MiXCR and keeps one entry per CDR3 protein. The sample records some 690,000 distinct CDR3 sequences, just under 30% being singletons. Their antigens remain unidentified. Sequencing was performed on blood. The receptors were gathered from a girl between 10 and 17 years old with multiple sclerosis.

Notes on this clonotype: A clone one base away is much larger, so this may be a read error. For the CDR3, the DNA is TGTGCCAGCAGGCCCGGGACAAGCTATGGCTACACCTTC. As protein: CASRPGTSYGYTF. The chain joins TRBV12-3 or TRBV12-4 to TRBJ1-2; tentatively, D is TRBD1 (6 bases). Trimming took off 6 bases at V and 4 bases at J, with 12 bases between the two ends. The CDR3 runs 13 residues.

This clonotype occurred a few times. This chain connects TRBV20-1 to TRBJ2-5, with D maybe TRBD2 (6 bases). V was clipped by 0 bases and J by 2 bases, with 13 bases between them. CDR1 and CDR2 from the germline V gene are DFQATT and SNEGSKA (reference sequence). The CDR3 consists of 15 residues. The CDR3: CSAREGTYQQETQYF. CDR3 nucleotide sequence: TGCAGTGCTAGAGAAGGGACTTACCAACAAGAGACCCAGTACTTC.

On this clonotype itself: An end of the junction does not agree with germline; a read error may underlie this. The gene calls are TRBV25-1 and TRBJ2-2; 8 bases match TRBD1. The CDR3 is 18 amino acids. From germline, CDR1 is MGHDK and CDR2 SYGVNS. This chain's CDR3 is CTSSEYNGTGERPGELFF. The CDR3 nucleotides are TGTACCAGCAGTGAATATAACGGGACAGGCGAACGGCCCGGGGAGCTGTTTTTT.

The chain links TRBV7-2 to TRBJ2-5; D assignment may be TRBD1 or TRBD2 (6 bases each). The CDR3 contains 16 residues. The germline CDR1 and CDR2 sequences are SGHTA and FQGNSA. With 5 bases removed from V and 1 base from J, the gap between germline ends came to 17 bases. The CDR3 loop reads CASSPGLQGPQETQYF. CDR3 nucleotides: TGTGCCAGCAGCCCGGGACTTCAGGGGCCCCAAGAGACCCAGTACTTC. The complete variable domain, with remaining parts taken from reference TRBV7-2 and TRBJ2-5, reads GAGVSQSPSNKVTEKGKDVELRCDPISGHTALYWYRQSLGQGLEFLIYFQGNSAPDKSGLPSDRFSAERTGGSVSTLTIQRTQQEDSAVYLCASSPGLQGPQETQYFGPGTRLLVL.

There are a few counts of this clonotype. CDR3 protein: CASAGQGYNEQFF. CDR3 DNA: TGTGCCAGCGCGGGACAGGGATACAATGAGCAGTTCTTC. This sequence joins TRBV11-2 and TRBJ2-1; 9 positions match TRBD1. Germline loops: CDR1 SGHAT, CDR2 FQNNGV. This CDR3 region has 13 residues. Trimming cost V 8 bases and J 4 bases; bases outside gene matches: 3.

The chain has TRBV20-1 and TRBJ1-2; D not certain. Deletions cut 7 bases from V and 3 bases from J, with 9 bases between. The V gene's germline CDR1 is DFQATT and CDR2 SNEGSKA (reference sequence). The CDR3 loop spans 11 amino acids. The CDR3: CSVPLDYGYTF. The DNA for the CDR3 is TGCAGTGTTCCGTTAGACTATGGCTACACCTTC.

The chain carries TRBV4-1 and TRBJ1-5; D is possibly TRBD1 (5 bases). Trimming took 4 bases from V and 3 from J, leaving 16 bases between them. This CDR3 spans 16 amino acids. The germline gives CDR1 MGHRA, CDR2 YSYEKL. CDR3 DNA sequence: TGCGCCAGCAGCCTATCGGGTGGGGGGAACAATCAGCCCCAGCATTTT. Its translation is CASSLSGGGNNQPQHF.